These 18 T cell receptor beta chains originate from one sample sequenced in a study of shared clonotypes between healthy human individuals. Only in-frame clones appear in the TCRdb table, and some are missing; sequencing was by immunoSEQ multiplex PCR. The sample records over 2 million clones, just under 95% being singletons. Sequenced input: naive CD4+ T cells from PBMCs. Indicated subset: CD45RA+ positively selected. These receptors all stem from a man younger than 35 in good health. Some clones in this sample may be carry-over from other donors' samples.

The chain joins TRBV9 to TRBJ2-1; D is uncertain. V lost 4 bases and J 6 bases, leaving 11 bases between the germline ends. Germline V gene lookup returns CDR1 SGDLS and CDR2 YYNGEE. This CDR3 region has 13 residues. This CDR3 is CASSLGPGNEQFF. CDR3 nucleotides: TGTGCCAGCAGCCTCGGGCCAGGCAATGAGCAGTTCTTC.

The gene calls are TRBV5-1 and TRBJ1-2; 7 bases line up with TRBD1. CDR1 is SGHRS and CDR2 is YFSETQ in the germline V gene. The CDR3 length is 15 residues. The trim removed 0 bases at V and 6 bases at J, leaving 8 bases unmatched. CDR3 sequence: CASSLDPQGSDGYTF. CDR3 bases: TGCGCCAGCAGCTTGGACCCACAGGGGAGCGATGGCTACACCTTC. The whole variable domain, filled in from reference TRBV5-1 and TRBJ1-2, reads KAGVTQTPRYLIKTRGQQVTLSCSPISGHRSVSWYQQTPGQGLQFLFEYFSETQRNKGNFPGRFSGRQFSNSRSEMNVSTLELGDSALYLCASSLDPQGSDGYTFGSGTRLTVV.

The V and J genes are TRBV5-6 and TRBJ1-4, with 9 bases fitting TRBD1. Germline loops: CDR1 SGHDT, CDR2 YYEEEE. This CDR3 spans 15 amino acids. Germline trimming cut 3 bases from V and 8 bases from J; bases unmatched to any gene: 8. The chain's CDR3 is CASSSGTGHGEKLFF. CDR3 bases: TGTGCCAGCAGCTCCGGGACAGGGCATGGCGAAAAACTGTTTTTT.

V and J are TRBV19 and TRBJ2-7; tentatively, D is TRBD1 (5 bases). The CDR3 is 15 amino acids. Germline-derived CDR1 and CDR2 are LNHDA and SQIVND (reference sequence). V was pared by 0 bases and J by 4 bases, with 13 bases between. The DNA of the CDR3 is TGTGCCAGTAGTATAGATCCAGGGCATGGGTACGAGCAGTACTTC. The encoded protein is CASSIDPGHGYEQYF.

This chain joins TRBV15 and TRBJ1-1; TRBD1 matches 10 bases. V dropped 1 base and J dropped 5; count of bases not matched to a gene: 7. CDR1 is LNHNV and CDR2 is YYDKDF in the germline V gene (reference sequence). The CDR3 totals 16 residues. CDR3 coding DNA: TGTGCCACCAGCAGAGCACTCGGACAGGGGGGAACTGAAGCTTTCTTT. Residues: CATSRALGQGGTEAFF.

The chain is built from TRBV29-1 and TRBJ2-3; D is uncertain. V was shortened by 7 bases and J by 2 bases, with 4 bases between the two germline ends. This CDR3 has 10 amino acids. The germline CDR1 and CDR2 sequences are SQVTM and ANQGSEA. CDR3 sequence: CSASTDTQYF. In DNA, the CDR3 is TGCAGCGCTTCCACAGATACGCAGTATTTT.

The gene calls are TRBV19 and TRBJ2-3; no reliable D call. The CDR3 loop spans 16 amino acids. Germline V gives CDR1 LNHDA, CDR2 SQIVND (reference sequence). The ends were cut back, 4 bases at V and 0 bases at J, with 14 bases in the middle. CDR3 sequence: CASSRGYYTSTDTQYF. The CDR3 DNA follows: TGTGCCAGTAGTAGAGGATACTACACTAGCACAGATACGCAGTATTTT.

The chain carries TRBV27 and TRBJ1-4; no definite D call. The V end lost 2 bases, the J end lost 5 bases, and 6 bases lay between the germline ends. The germline gives CDR1 MNHEY, CDR2 SMNVEV (reference sequence). This CDR3 contains 13 residues. DNA for the CDR3: TGTGCCAGCAGTTTAGTCCTAAATGAAAAACTGTTTTTT. Protein sequence: CASSLVLNEKLFF.

The sample holds a few counts of this clone. CDR3 in DNA: TGTGCCAGCAGTGACAGGGGGAACGAGCAGTACTTC. It specifies CASSDRGNEQYF. The chain joins TRBV2 to TRBJ2-7, with 7 bases fitting TRBD1. With 3 bases clipped from V and 5 bases from J, the junction kept 1 base outside the gene matches. In germline, CDR1 is SNHLY, CDR2 FYNNEI. The CDR3 covers 12 residues.

Remarks on this clone: Distinct nucleotide sequences in the sample also encode this CDR3. This chain uses TRBV11-2 with TRBJ1-2; no clear D gene. The CDR3 has 11 residues. The germline CDR1 and CDR2 sequences are SGHAT and FQNNGV. V was pared by 6 bases and J by 7 bases, with 9 bases between. CDR3 in amino acids: CASSPGPGYTF. The CDR3 region has the DNA TGTGCCAGCAGTCCCGGGCCTGGCTACACCTTC.

The rearrangement joins TRBV25-1 to TRBJ2-3; 9 nucleotides align to TRBD1. With 9 bases clipped from V and 1 base from J, the junction kept 2 bases outside the gene matches. Germline assignment: CDR1 MGHDK and CDR2 SYGVNS. The CDR3 consists of 13 residues. The CDR3 sequence: CASRQGGTDTQYF. In DNA form, the CDR3 reads TGTGCCAGTAGACAGGGGGGCACAGATACGCAGTATTTT. Based on the CDR3 plus reference TRBV25-1 and TRBJ2-3, the full variable domain is EADIYQTPRYLVIGTGKKITLECSQTMGHDKMYWYQQDPGMELHLIHYSYGVNSTEKGDLSSESTVSRIRTEHFPLTLESARPSHTSQYLCASRQGGTDTQYFGPGTRLTVL.

The V and J genes are TRBV18 and TRBJ2-5, with TRBD1 identical over 8 bases. Germline values: CDR1 KGHSH, CDR2 LQKENI. The CDR3 has 13 residues. The V and J ends lost 5 bases and 6 bases, in that order; junction bases with no gene match: 5. The CDR3 nucleotides are TGTGCCAGCTCAGCAGGGGGCCTTCAGACCCAGTACTTC. It codes for CASSAGGLQTQYF.

The J gene is TRBJ1-1, the V gene TRBV1. TRBV1 has pseudogene status. This CDR3 comprises 13 residues. The CDR3 DNA is TGCACCAGCAGCCAAGTCCGGGGCACTGAAGCTTTCTTT. Its translation: CTSSQVRGTEAFF.

The chain combines TRBV7-2 with TRBJ2-2; D is undetermined. V lost 11 bases, J lost 2 bases, and 21 bases lay in between. Germline loops: CDR1 SGHTA, CDR2 FQGNSA. This CDR3 contains 16 residues. CDR3 nucleotides: TGTGCCTTCCCGACCAAGTACGAGGTCAACACCGGGGAGCTGTTTTTT. The encoded protein is CAFPTKYEVNTGELFF. The full variable domain, with the rest looked up from reference TRBV7-2 and TRBJ2-2, is GAGVSQSPSNKVTEKGKDVELRCDPISGHTALYWYRQSLGQGLEFLIYFQGNSAPDKSGLPSDRFSAERTGGSVSTLTIQRTQQEDSAVYLCAFPTKYEVNTGELFFGEGSRLTVL.

The V gene is TRBV18, the J gene TRBJ1-4, with D possibly TRBD1 on 5 matching bases. This CDR3 has 13 amino acids. In germline, CDR1 is KGHSH, CDR2 LQKENI. The V gene lost 4 bases and the J gene lost 7 bases, with 10 bases spanning the gap. The CDR3 loop is CASSRGDSEKLFF. The CDR3 DNA sequence: TGTGCCAGCTCACGAGGGGATAGTGAAAAACTGTTTTTT.

The CDR3 sequence: CASRIGVPLSGYTF. For the CDR3, the DNA is TGTGCCAGCAGGATTGGAGTACCGTTATCAGGCTACACCTTC. V gene TRBV6-5 combines with J gene TRBJ1-2; D is uncertain. Trimming took off 6 bases at V and 8 bases at J, with 19 bases between the two ends. Germline V gives CDR1 MNHEY, CDR2 SVGAGI. The CDR3 consists of 14 residues.

This chain uses TRBV29-1 with TRBJ2-1; possibly TRBD1 for D (6 bases). Deletions cut 4 bases from V and 0 bases from J, with 13 bases between. CDR1 and CDR2 (germline): SQVTM, ANQGSEA. CDR3 length: 15 amino acids. CDR3 in amino acids: CSVGVSGHSYNEQFF. The DNA of the CDR3 is TGCAGCGTTGGTGTATCGGGACACTCCTACAATGAGCAGTTCTTC.

This sequence joins TRBV2 and TRBJ2-2; the match to TRBD2 covers 13 bases. Losses at the gene ends were 5 bases for V and 6 bases for J; bases not matched to a gene: 9. Germline CDR1 and CDR2: SNHLY and FYNNEI. This CDR3 is built from 17 residues. The CDR3 reads CASSRGLAGEGAGELFF. The CDR3 DNA sequence: TGTGCCAGCAGTCGTGGACTAGCGGGAGAGGGGGCCGGGGAGCTGTTTTTT.